This T cell receptor (beta chain) was sequenced for a study of cytomegalovirus exposure and HLA in healthy donors (dated by TCRdb to the late 2010s). The study in broad terms: An earlier analysis of some 550 of the donors reported approximately 270 Gb of sequence data and 117 million unique TCR beta sequences from about 179 million T cells. Across under 500 genotyped donors of the cohort, an average of approximately 200,000 unique TCR beta nucleotide sequences per donor were sequenced, and approximately 19% of those sequences were non-productive. All discovery cohort repertoires had been generated using a single sequencing platform. HLA typing covered class I and class II loci at four-digit resolution. To predict cytomegalovirus infection status, the study combined high-throughput TCR immunosequencing, statistical association of individual TCRs with disease status, and machine learning. Approximately 310 gigabases of sequencing data and around 88 million unique TCR sequences made up an early release that covered 500 to 700 HLA-typed donors. The study aimed to test whether signatures of past pathogen exposure could be identified by cataloging public T cell receptors. To decide whether each TCR beta V gene segment behaved as functional or pseudogenic, an earlier analysis of some 580 of the donors relied on high-throughput TCR beta sequencing. In the later analysis, no new phenotypic data were used to find candidate immune exposures; instead, reliance was placed on TCR beta sequences and their occurrence across donors. Because of strong linkage in the cohort, four to six DR-DQ haplotypes were treated as single units for association and clustering. Genome-wide SNP genotypes for about 65% of the roughly 700 donors were used in a later genetic analysis, which treated that subset as a discovery cohort. Donor age, sex, ethnicity and CMV serostatus were collected together with the repertoire data. Among the approximately 420 genotyped donors, around 81% belonged to the genetic ancestry cluster associated with self-reported Caucasian donors. In a later analysis, previously published TCR beta repertoires from more than 500 donors were re-analyzed and high-resolution HLA genotyping was added so that TCR occurrence patterns could be studied. The study profiled the T cell repertoires of approximately 700 subjects by immunosequencing and related them to cytomegalovirus serostatus. In addition to the first cohort of 666 subjects, a separate validation cohort of approximately 110 different subjects was used. Typing coverage varied by locus: about 620-640 donors for A, B, C, DRB1 and DQB1; approximately 500 for DQA1; about 570 for DPA1; approximately 450 for DPB1.

This clone has only a few counts. Its antigen has not been determined. Per-base qualities were not stored, and no clone one base away is much larger. The CDR3 starts with the cysteine, ends with the phenylalanine, and has 15 residues. The CDR3 DNA has 45 bases and is translated from base 1. V sheds 1 base and J sheds 8 bases, leaving 14 bases between their ends. CDR1 and CDR2, looked up from the germline V gene, are SGHTA and FQGNSA. The method was the immunoSEQ multiplex PCR assay. A mixture of 60 forward primers for TCR Vbeta segments and 13 reverse primers for TCR Jbeta segments was used in the multiplex PCR. The CDR3 region of rearranged TCR beta genes was amplified from genomic DNA by a multiplex PCR assay. On the Illumina HiSeq System, the amplified TCR beta libraries were sequenced as 87-base-pair reads. The paper's data handling went like this. A later analysis counted some 80 million unique TCR beta chains across the 666 repertoires, and roughly 10 million of these chains were shared by at least two donors. To remove PCR and sequencing errors, raw reads were error-corrected and collapsed into unique sequences using a nearest-neighbor algorithm that merged closely related sequences. CDR3 sequences were aligned to IMGT reference sequences to assign V, D and J gene segments. For a sequence to be retained, at least a six-nucleotide match to both a V gene segment and a J gene segment was required. A rearrangement counted as productive if the CDR3 had no stop codons and remained in frame with V and J, and every other rearrangement counted as non-productive. CDR3 was defined according to IMGT convention as the region running from the second conserved V-encoded cysteine to the conserved J-encoded phenylalanine. In an earlier analysis of around 600 of the donors, sequences lacking an unambiguous match to a single V gene segment were excluded. In an earlier analysis of almost 600 of the donors, a V segment was called functional when productive rearrangements were above 56.7%, and segregating when the standard deviation between donors exceeded 5%. A statistical classification framework was developed to diagnose cytomegalovirus status using the catalog of TCR beta chain sequences. In a later analysis, V and J genes were assigned by comparing TCR nucleotide sequences against IMGT/GENE-DB human TR gene sequences. The TCRdist pipeline was used in a later analysis to assign CDR3 sequences and most-parsimonious VDJ recombination scenarios. In a later analysis, each TCR beta chain was defined by its CDR3 amino acid sequence together with its V-gene family, and reads lacking a unique V-gene family were excluded. As a way to deal with suspected cross-contamination and a sequencing artifact, a later analysis dropped more than 500 nucleotide sequences that were highly shared and had low generation probability. In a later analysis, a clonal expansion index for each public chain was calculated from normalized within-repertoire ranks of inferred template counts. In a later analysis, generation probabilities were computed with a VDJ recombination model fitted to out-of-frame rearrangements, and the resulting probabilities were checked against IGoR. In a later analysis, TCR-TCR, TCR-HLA and TCR-CMV co-occurrence was scored with hypergeometric tests, and a repertoire-size bias correction was applied to TCR pairs. In a later analysis, false discovery rates were estimated by permuting HLA or CMV assignments 20 times. In a later analysis, co-occurring TCRs were grouped using DBSCAN, with TCRdist sequence similarity added in when clustering inside HLA-allele-positive subsets. Repertoires with fewer than 30,000 or more than 120,000 public chains were left out of co-occurrence clustering, as were five repertoires with anomalous nucleotide sharing. TCRdb holds this immuneACCESS table with in-frame rearrangements only. Some clones are missing; in checked studies, unresolved V genes explain under half, and the rest has no known cause. The V and J calls and the clone size are those of that table, but D and trimming were determined from the DNA. This sample holds 90,000 to 110,000 clones; around 70% were observed only once. Jointly, the top ten make up under 1.5% of the sample.

Study-wide conclusions, independent of this receptor: Assigning TCR associations to individual alleles was difficult when HLA alleles, especially DR and DQ, strongly co-occurred. In a later analysis, HLA-associated TCR beta chains showed more clonal expansion and lower generation probabilities than non-associated chains that were equally common. About 15 rarely observed V segments, including chromosome 9 orphons, were excluded from the earlier analysis of several hundred of the donors because counts were too low. The classifier was reported to diagnose cytomegalovirus status with high specificity and sensitivity in both the original cohort and the validation cohort. A later analysis associated 16,951 TCR beta sequences with specific HLA alleles at a false discovery rate of 0.05. In a later genetic analysis, fewer N-insertions in productive TCRs were reported among donors in an Asian-associated ancestry cluster than the roughly 700-donor mean. The only immune exposure information available for the cohort was CMV serostatus. According to a later analysis, most CMV-associated TCR beta chains appeared to be HLA-restricted, and the HLA associations seemed to be driven largely by CMV exposure. A further reported finding was that TCR beta sequences accurately predicted the HLA-A and HLA-B alleles for most subjects in the first cohort. A group of highly shared sequence variants was considered likely to be a technical artifact of the sequencing pipeline. Because some donors lacked HLA typing at each locus, the association tests relied only on the typed subset. A total of 150 to 200 TCR beta chains were listed by the study as associated with cytomegalovirus. According to a later analysis, TCR association rates differed among HLA loci, with DRB1 alleles showing the most associated TCRs and HLA-C alleles showing the fewest. In vitro tests confirmed that a few of the cytomegalovirus-associated TCR beta chains recognize cytomegalovirus antigens. The authors suggested that the approach could potentially be extended to other disease states and immunological phenotypes. Across donors, most TCR sequences were observed very rarely, whereas some public TCRs were present in many individuals. The 87-base-pair reads could not distinguish some IMGT-functional V segments, including TRBV6-2 and TRBV6-3, so those segments were excluded. Linkage disequilibrium might explain the correlated functional status among segregating V segments, but an unknown experimental factor could not be ruled out. In a later analysis, several top co-occurrence clusters were reported to appear linked to parvovirus B19, influenza, CMV and Epstein-Barr virus. Only TCR beta chains were sequenced in this cohort, and the absence of alpha or paired-chain data limited detectable features. An association between a missense DCLRE1C variant and V-gene and J-gene trimming of TCR beta chains was found in a later genetic analysis and replicated in an independent cohort. Broadly in line with IMGT annotations, most TCR beta V segments showed up in productive rearrangements about 87% or about 30% of the time in an earlier analysis of roughly 590 of the donors. The presence/absence analyses assumed that sequencing depth was roughly uniform across donors, and that assumption may not be true.

In total, roughly 710 healthy bone marrow donors made up the cohort. At the time of sampling, every cohort member was nominally healthy, though immune exposures that went unrecorded were likely present. The donor was CMV seronegative and belonged to the group of around 400 seronegative cohort members. Each donor provided a peripheral blood sample, and peripheral blood mononuclear cells were used for TCR beta sequencing. Genomic DNA extraction from the blood cell samples was performed with the Qiagen DNeasy Blood Extraction Kit. The receptor was derived from a man aged 40-50 years in good health and CMV-seronegative. The chain couples TRBV7-2 to TRBJ1-4; there is no confident call for the D gene. The sample taken for sequencing was PBMCs. The CDR3: CASSLVGLVEEKLFF. The sequenced DNA: TGTGCCAGCAGCTTAGTCGGACTTGTGGAGGAAAAACTGTTTTTT.